The T cell receptor beta chain under discussion was sequenced for a study of blood T cell repertoires in COVID-19 (dated by TCRdb to the early 2020s). Regarding the complete study: Samples from collaborators originated in the United States, Italy and Spain and spanned both the acute and convalescent phases of COVID-19. The material from the prospective study consisted of cDNA or gDNA derived from T cells, B-cell-depleted T cells, or PBMCs. Subjects who had been exposed to COVID-19, were actively infected with it, or had recovered from it provided the deeply sampled blood TCRbeta repertoires that made up the dataset. A freely available public database, intended as a resource for researchers studying the immune response to SARS-CoV-2, is where the repertoires were released. The samples were drawn from two sources: the first 160 participants of the ongoing ImmuneRACE study, and 1,000 to 1,500 subjects contributed by 6 global collaborators. The sample metadata nearly always contained a de-identified subject ID, COVID-19 status, age in years and sex. Where available, HLA class I and class II types were obtained from metadata supplied by the sample provider rather than from assay-based typing.

One collaborating source in Seattle enrolled patients during active infection and followed them longitudinally through the course of disease. Collaborating institutions collected whole blood in K2EDTA tubes following their own protocols. For TCRbeta analysis, collaborators shipped samples in one of three forms: frozen whole blood, isolated PBMCs, or DNA extracted from either of those sample types. A remark on this clone: There is no known antigen for this receptor. Qualities for individual bases were not recorded, and no much larger clone is one base off.

TCRbeta CDR3 regions were amplified from genomic DNA by means of the immunoSEQ Assay, a bias-controlled multiplex PCR. The paper's data handling went like this. The number of nucleated cells in each sample was estimated by amplification of reference gene primers within the assay. Sequence reads were collapsed and filtered to measure the absolute abundance of every unique TCRbeta CDR3 rearrangement. For each sample, productive Simpson clonality was calculated as the square root of Simpson's diversity index across productive rearrangements. As stored in TCRdb, this immuneACCESS dataset retains in-frame rearrangements with V and J assigned. A fraction of the clones does not appear; measured against another copy, unresolved V genes explain less than half of the discrepancy, and the remainder lacks a known reason. The V and J calls and clone size are taken from that table; D and trimming were inferred from the DNA. This sample gives approximately 200,000 clones in total; 81% of them show up just once. The ten biggest clones cover about 12% of the sample.

The paper as a whole reports these results and caveats: Clinical and demographic metadata were provided uncurated, with the amount varying by source and participant.

Via the germline V gene, CDR1 is LGHNA and CDR2 YNFKEQ. V and J lose 0 bases and 3 bases, and a span of 9 bases separates them. The CDR3 runs 14 amino acids, cysteine and phenylalanine included. Kept here is only the CDR3 DNA, which spans 42 bases and is read in frame from base 1. Rearrangement joined TRBV4-2 to TRBJ2-7, with the D segment identity uncertain. Material for sequencing was peripheral blood. This receptor was taken from a woman of 80 years or more with COVID-19, enrolled during active disease. The sequence in DNA is TGTGCCAGCAGCCAAGAATCAGGTTACTACGAGCAGTACTTC. This encodes CASSQESGYYEQYF.